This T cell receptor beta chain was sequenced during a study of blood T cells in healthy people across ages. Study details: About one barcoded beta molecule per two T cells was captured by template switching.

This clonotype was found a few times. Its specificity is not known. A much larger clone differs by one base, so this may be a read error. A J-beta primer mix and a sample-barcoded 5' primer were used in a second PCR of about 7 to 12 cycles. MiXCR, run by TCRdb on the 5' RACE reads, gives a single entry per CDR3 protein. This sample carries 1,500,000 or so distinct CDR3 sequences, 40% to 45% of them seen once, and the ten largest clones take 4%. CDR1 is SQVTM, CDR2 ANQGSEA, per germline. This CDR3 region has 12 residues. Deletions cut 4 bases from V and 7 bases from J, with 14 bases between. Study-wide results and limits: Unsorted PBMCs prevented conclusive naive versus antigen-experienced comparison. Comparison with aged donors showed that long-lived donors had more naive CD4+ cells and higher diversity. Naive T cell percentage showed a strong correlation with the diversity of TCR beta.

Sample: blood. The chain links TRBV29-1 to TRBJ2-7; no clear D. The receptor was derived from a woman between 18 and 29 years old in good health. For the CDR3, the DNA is TGCAGCGTTGGCGACGCTTACAATGAGCAGTACTTC. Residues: CSVGDAYNEQYF.